Described below is a single TCR beta chain sequence and its context. What it recognizes is unknown. Only in-frame clones appear in the TCRdb table, and some are missing; sequencing was by immunoSEQ multiplex PCR. This sample has over 2 million clones, with roughly 94% found just once. The entry originates in a study of shared clonotypes between healthy human individuals. Regarding the study as a whole: Estimated richness values were generally larger in naive subsets than in memory subsets.

Germline lookup yields CDR1 SQVTM and CDR2 ANQGSEA. CDR3 length: 12 residues. Deletions cut 4 bases from V and 1 base from J, with 6 bases between. This TCR was recovered from a man between 18 and 35 years old in good health. The chain is built from TRBV29-1 and TRBJ2-3; D call uncertain. Sequencing was performed on naive CD4+ T cells sorted from blood. The subset denotes: CD45RA+ positively selected. For the CDR3, the DNA is TGCAGCGTTGTACCCGGCACAGATACGCAGTATTTT. Translated: CSVVPGTDTQYF.